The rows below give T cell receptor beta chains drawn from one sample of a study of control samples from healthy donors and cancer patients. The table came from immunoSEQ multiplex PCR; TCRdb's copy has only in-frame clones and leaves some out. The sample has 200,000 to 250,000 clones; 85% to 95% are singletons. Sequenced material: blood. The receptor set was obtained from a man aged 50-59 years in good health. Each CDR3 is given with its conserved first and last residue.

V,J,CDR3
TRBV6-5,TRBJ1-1,CASSYSRTLGAFF
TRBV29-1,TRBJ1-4,CSVGDRATNEKLFF
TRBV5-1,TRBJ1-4,CASSASGTTEKLFF
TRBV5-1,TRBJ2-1,CASSLGGGGYNEQFF
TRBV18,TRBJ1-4,CASSPDSRSEKLFF
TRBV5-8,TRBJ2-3,CASSHAGGRSTDTQYF
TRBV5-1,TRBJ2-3,CASSFGLAGDTDTQYF
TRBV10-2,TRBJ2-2,CASSGGPSGGIGELFF
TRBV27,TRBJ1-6,CASSLSRTGGYSPLHF
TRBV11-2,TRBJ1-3,CASSLSDGGNTIYF
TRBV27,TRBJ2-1,CASGNFLVGPYNEQFF
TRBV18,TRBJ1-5,CASSPQPGQPQHF
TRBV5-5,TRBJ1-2,CASSFNLPGPSYGYTF
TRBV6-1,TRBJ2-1,CASSELVGPGRAEQFF
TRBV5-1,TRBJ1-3,CASSPGTADGNTIYF
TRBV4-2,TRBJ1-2,CASSQDQGDDYGYTF
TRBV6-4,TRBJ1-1,CASSGQHGTEAFF
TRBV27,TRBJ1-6,CASSSTGGWGSPLHF
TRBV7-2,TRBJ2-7,CASSLVGRVQYEQYF
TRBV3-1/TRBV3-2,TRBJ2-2,CASSLRGQPATGELFF
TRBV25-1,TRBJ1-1,CASSPSGLRNTEAFF
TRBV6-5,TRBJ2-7,CASRRGSAYEQYF
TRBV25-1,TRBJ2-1,CASSAYNEQFF
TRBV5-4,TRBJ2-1,CASSSPDRDGQFF
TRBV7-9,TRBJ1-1,CASSPLGQGGTEAFF